This record looks at one T cell receptor beta chain sequence and its context. These data originate in a study of cytomegalovirus exposure and HLA in healthy donors. Germline CDR1 SGHRS, CDR2 YFSETQ. The CDR3 consists of 14 residues. V lost 4 bases and J 3 bases, leaving 14 bases between the germline ends. 13 Jbeta primers and 60 Vbeta primers were used for the PCR. Repertoires were generated with immunoSEQ multiplex PCR, while TCRdb's copy carries only in-frame clones and drops some. The sample records tens of thousands of clones, roughly 78% being singletons. The rearrangement links TRBV5-1 to TRBJ2-7; perhaps TRBD2 as D (5 bases). Sequenced material: PBMCs. This TCR came from a man aged 35-49 years in good health and CMV-seronegative. CDR3: CASSVGERNYEQYF. Here the CDR3 DNA reads TGCGCCAGCAGCGTGGGCGAGCGGAACTACGAGCAGTACTTC.